This TCR beta chain stems from a study of CD8 T cells in Susac syndrome. The CDR3 contains 13 residues. Germline CDR1 is SGHTA and CDR2 is FQGNSA. Trimming removed 5 bases from V and 9 bases from J; junction bases left unmatched: 5. The RNA, about 0.45 to 1 ug, was put through reverse transcription using random hexamers. Each CDR3 protein gets one entry after TCRdb re-called the immunoSEQ multiplex PCR reads with MiXCR. Seen here are roughly 120,000 distinct CDR3 sequences, around 94% observed once, and the top ten hold roughly 0.091%. Age- and sex-matched healthy donors served as the control group. The chain joins TRBV7-2 to TRBJ2-1, with 9 bases fitting TRBD1. The source of this sequence is a human donor in good health. Source material: CD4+ T cells from PBMCs. As DNA, the CDR3 is TGTGCCAGCAGCCCGCGACAGGGGGGTGAGCAGTTCTTC. It yields the protein CASSPRQGGEQFF.